This TCR beta chain appears in the sequencing data of a study of cytomegalovirus exposure and HLA in healthy donors. Study-wide results and limits: Available immune exposure information covered CMV serostatus only. Rarity marked most TCR sequences, yet some public TCRs occurred in many donors.

Both 60 Vbeta primers and 13 Jbeta primers went into the PCR. This table comes from immunoSEQ multiplex PCR, and its TCRdb copy is limited to in-frame clones, with some not included. The sample comprises 140,000 to 150,000 clones, approximately 80% of which are singletons, and 2% to 3% rests with the top ten. These donors, healthy bone marrow donors, were studied. V was pared by 2 bases and J by 4 bases, with 13 bases between. The CDR3 has 15 residues. Germline CDR1 is SGHRS and CDR2 is YFSETQ. To note about this clone: Its antigen is currently unknown.

The chain uses TRBV5-1 and TRBJ1-5; D is perhaps TRBD1 (5 bases). Sequencing input: PBMCs. This receptor was taken from a woman aged 18-29 years in good health and CMV-seropositive. CDR3 in amino acids: CASSFFDSLNQPQHF. CDR3 coding DNA: TGCGCCAGCAGCTTCTTCGACAGCCTGAATCAGCCCCAGCATTTT.